Below are 19 T cell receptor beta chains sequenced from a single sample in a study of shared clonotypes between healthy human individuals (dated by TCRdb to about 2020). Receptor amplification or capture employed the immunoSEQ multiplex PCR assay. TCRdb limited this immuneACCESS table to in-frame rearrangements with V and J called. A share of clones is missing; checked studies link under half to unresolved V genes, and the rest is unexplained. The sample table contains under 1,900,000 clones; only one count was recorded for less than 99% of them. Roughly 0.36% of the sample goes to the ten largest clones. Sequenced material: naive CD4+ T cells sorted from blood. Explained via the paper, the cell subset or site label denotes: CD45RA+ positively selected. Receptor source: a man between 25 and 39 years old in good health.

The CDR3 DNA reads as TGTGCCAGCAGCTTAGAGACAGGGTCTGTGGATGAGCAGTTCTTC. The encoded protein is CASSLETGSVDEQFF. The rearrangement joins TRBV11-2 to TRBJ2-1; 7 positions match TRBD1. The CDR3 runs to 15 residues. The V segment lost 0 bases and the J segment 8 bases; nucleotides outside the gene matches: 7. Germline V gene lookup returns CDR1 SGHAT and CDR2 FQNNGV.

The V gene is TRBV6-1, the J gene TRBJ2-3; D ambiguous. V dropped 7 bases and J dropped 2 bases, with 10 bases sitting between them. The germline gives CDR1 MNHNS, CDR2 SASEGT. The length of the CDR3 is 13 residues. The CDR3 here is CASKSLLTDTQYF. CDR3 coding DNA: TGTGCCAGCAAAAGCCTCCTCACAGATACGCAGTATTTT.

The V and J genes are TRBV5-1 and TRBJ2-1; the D is unclear. The V end was cut by 10 bases, the J end by 6 bases, with 14 bases between. The CDR3 runs 12 residues. Germline V gene data show CDR1 as SGHRS and CDR2 as YFSETQ. The CDR3 DNA reads as TGCGCCGGCCTGGGCAGCCTCAATGAGCAGTTCTTC. Translated: CAGLGSLNEQFF.

The V gene is TRBV5-1, the J gene TRBJ2-7; 11 nucleotides match TRBD2. Per germline, CDR1 SGHRS and CDR2 YFSETQ. This CDR3 has 14 residues. The V and J ends lost 4 bases and 7 bases, in that order; junction bases with no gene match: 7. The chain's CDR3 is CASSDTSGSWEQYF. As DNA, the CDR3 is TGCGCCAGCAGCGACACTAGCGGGAGTTGGGAGCAGTACTTC.

The chain combines TRBV7-2 with TRBJ1-5, with TRBD1 as a possible D gene (5 bases). The CDR3 runs 14 residues. Germline CDR1 is SGHTA and CDR2 is FQGNSA. V was cut by 5 bases and J by 1 base, with 9 bases left in between. Here the CDR3 reads CASSPRDSNQPQHF. CDR3 sequence (DNA): TGTGCCAGCAGCCCCCGGGACAGCAATCAGCCCCAGCATTTT.

The chain is built from TRBV4-1 and TRBJ1-5; the match to TRBD1 covers 8 bases. Germline V gives CDR1 MGHRA, CDR2 YSYEKL. The V and J ends lost 5 bases and 0 bases, in that order; junction bases with no gene match: 9. The length of the CDR3 is 17 residues. The CDR3 region has the DNA TGCGCCAGCAGCGTACGGACAGGGTCTGATAGCAATCAGCCCCAGCATTTT. Translating gives CASSVRTGSDSNQPQHF.

The rearrangement links TRBV28 to TRBJ1-5, with D possibly matching TRBD1 (6 bases). CDR1 is MDHEN, CDR2 SYDVKM, per germline. The CDR3 runs to 13 residues. V dropped 6 bases and J dropped 4 bases, with 10 bases sitting between them. The CDR3 loop is CASSIRGNQPQHF. Written as DNA, the CDR3 is TGTGCCAGCAGCATCAGGGGAAATCAGCCCCAGCATTTT.

The chain couples TRBV20-1 to TRBJ2-7, with 7 bases aligning to TRBD2. The CDR3 has 10 residues. CDR1 is DFQATT, CDR2 SNEGSKA, per germline (reference sequence). V trimming: 3 bases; J trimming: 9 bases; junction bases outside the gene matches: 2. The CDR3 region is CSASWGGQYF. DNA for the CDR3: TGCAGTGCTAGTTGGGGGGGGCAGTACTTC.

CDR3 residues: CASSRDASNQPQHF. CDR3 sequence (DNA): TGTGCCAGCAGCCGGGACGCCAGCAATCAGCCCCAGCATTTT. The chain recombines TRBV5-6 with TRBJ1-5, with D tentatively TRBD1 (5 bases). This CDR3 is built from 14 residues. V was trimmed by 4 bases and J by 1 base, leaving 9 bases between them. Per the germline V gene, CDR1 is SGHDT and CDR2 is YYEEEE.

Concerning this clone: One end of the junction varies from germline; a read error may be responsible. Here the CDR3 DNA reads TGCAGTGCCGGAGTGGGGACCCCTAGGTTC. Its translation is CSAGVGTPRF. The rearrangement links TRBV20-1 to TRBJ2-7; TRBD1 or TRBD2 may be the D gene (5 bases each). In germline, CDR1 is DFQATT, CDR2 SNEGSKA (reference sequence). The CDR3 length is 10 residues.

A few counts support this clone. The sample has other DNA sequences that encode this CDR3 too. The J gene is TRBJ2-5, the V gene TRBV20-1, with unresolved D. Trimming took off 1 base at V and 1 base at J, with 1 base between the two ends. The CDR3 spans 11 residues. Germline V gene lookup returns CDR1 DFQATT and CDR2 SNEGSKA (reference sequence). CDR3: CSARVQETQYF. CDR3 nucleotide sequence: TGCAGTGCTAGAGTCCAAGAGACCCAGTACTTC.

The rearrangement uses TRBV2 and TRBJ2-5; D is possibly TRBD1 (5 bases). Germline CDR1 SNHLY, CDR2 FYNNEI. With 3 bases removed from V and 8 bases from J, the gap between germline ends came to 10 bases. CDR3 length: 12 residues. CDR3 nucleotides: TGTGCCAGCAGTGAGGAACAGGTTACCCAGTACTTC. It yields the protein CASSEEQVTQYF.

The V gene is TRBV11-2, the J gene TRBJ2-5, with 7 nucleotides matching TRBD1. Germline V gives CDR1 SGHAT, CDR2 FQNNGV. V was clipped by 4 bases and J by 4 bases; unmatched bases: 6. The CDR3 is 14 amino acids. The CDR3 nucleotides read TGTGCCAGCAGCTCGGGACAGCTTTTAGAGACCCAGTACTTC. Its protein is CASSSGQLLETQYF.

The chain links TRBV4-2 to TRBJ2-1; 8 bases match TRBD2. CDR1 and CDR2 (germline): LGHNA, YNFKEQ. The CDR3 spans 15 residues. Losses at the gene ends were 8 bases for V and 5 bases for J; bases not matched to a gene: 11. The CDR3 nucleotides read TGTGCCAGCGGAATACGGGAGGGCCCGAACAATGAGCAGTTCTTC. Protein: CASGIREGPNNEQFF.

The V call is TRBV18, the J call TRBJ2-5; 11 bases line up with TRBD2. From germline, CDR1 is KGHSH and CDR2 LQKENI. The CDR3 runs to 18 residues. The trim removed 3 bases at V and 5 bases at J, leaving 14 bases unmatched. The CDR3, as DNA: TGTGCCAGCTCACCCCGTCTGTTAGCGGGAGGGCTCAGGGAGACCCAGTACTTC. It codes for CASSPRLLAGGLRETQYF.

This clone showed up just once. The chain couples TRBV2 to TRBJ2-5, with D unclear. The germline V gene encodes CDR1 SNHLY and CDR2 FYNNEI. The CDR3 runs to 12 residues. Trimming left V 3 bases short and J 5 bases short, with 7 bases between. For the CDR3, the DNA is TGTGCCAGCAGTGACAGTAGGGAGACCCAGTACTTC. This sequence encodes CASSDSRETQYF.

The V gene is TRBV12-5, the J gene TRBJ2-5; perhaps TRBD2 as D (5 bases). The V end was cut by 4 bases, the J end by 4 bases, with 10 bases between. CDR1 LGHNT and CDR2 FRNRAP come from the germline V gene. The CDR3 spans 13 residues. The CDR3 nucleotides are TGTGCTAGTGGTTGGTCGGGGATAGAGACCCAGTACTTC. Translation: CASGWSGIETQYF.

The chain combines TRBV29-1 with TRBJ1-5; no firm D call. Germline V CDR1 and CDR2: SQVTM, ANQGSEA. V gave up 2 bases and J gave up 12 bases, with 14 bases separating them. The CDR3 has 12 amino acids. The CDR3: CSVEPLRAGQHF. The CDR3 DNA follows: TGCAGCGTTGAACCCCTTCGGGCTGGCCAGCATTTT.

The J gene is TRBJ1-4, the V gene TRBV9; no firm D call. V was clipped by 1 base and J by 10 bases, with 8 bases between them. The CDR3 extends over 12 amino acids. From germline, CDR1 is SGDLS and CDR2 YYNGEE. DNA of the CDR3: TGTGCCAGCAGCGTATCAGCGGGAAAACTGTTTTTT. Translation: CASSVSAGKLFF.